The rows below give T cell receptor beta chains drawn from one sample of a study of cytomegalovirus exposure and HLA in healthy donors. TCRdb's table, derived via immunoSEQ multiplex PCR, lists solely in-frame clones and lacks some. Altogether some 120,000 clones are present, about 72% being singletons, with the ten largest covering roughly 1.5%. Sequencing input: PBMCs. These receptors all come from a man aged 25 to 40 in good health and CMV-seropositive. CDR3s include the opening cysteine and the closing phenylalanine or tryptophan. A D gene is named only where the DNA matches it firmly. Only some rows state a clone size, as once, few, many or a class for expanded clones.

abundance,j_gene,v_gene,d_gene,CDR3aa,CDR3nt
few,TRBJ2-7,TRBV10-3,-,CAISSGNGWYEQYF,TGTGCCATCAGTTCAGGGAACGGCTGGTACGAGCAGTACTTC
-,TRBJ2-7,TRBV5-1,-,CASSPNRVNTYEQYF,TGCGCCAGCAGCCCCAACAGGGTAAACACCTACGAGCAGTACTTC
few,TRBJ2-2,TRBV7-2,-,CASSPQATGELFF,TGTGCCAGCAGCCCGCAGGCCACCGGGGAGCTGTTTTTT
-,TRBJ1-6,TRBV2,TRBD1,CASRIGQGDSPLHF,TGTGCCAGCAGAATAGGACAGGGGGATTCACCCCTCCACTTT
once,TRBJ2-7,TRBV7-9,TRBD1,CASSQTGGDYEQYF,TGTGCCAGCAGCCAGACAGGGGGCGATTACGAGCAGTACTTC
-,TRBJ1-2,TRBV12-5,TRBD1,CASGQGQGRRGYTF,TGTGCTAGTGGTCAGGGACAGGGTCGGCGGGGCTACACCTTC
-,TRBJ2-1,TRBV6-4,TRBD2,CASSDRAGDSYNEQFF,TGTGCCAGCAGTGACCGGGCGGGAGACTCCTACAATGAGCAGTTCTTC
-,TRBJ2-2,TRBV7-6,TRBD2,CASSRTRTSGRLRNTGELFF,TGTGCCAGCAGCCGCACCCGGACTAGCGGAAGGTTAAGGAACACCGGGGAGCTGTTTTTT
-,TRBJ2-5,TRBV6-5,-,CASRKRTAETQYF,TGTGCCAGCCGCAAAAGGACAGCAGAGACCCAGTACTTC
once,TRBJ1-4,TRBV5-1,TRBD1,CASSLVAQGAIGTNEKLFF,TGCGCCAGCAGCTTGGTTGCACAGGGGGCAATTGGAACTAATGAAAAACTGTTTTTT
-,TRBJ1-1,TRBV5-1,TRBD1,CASRGGGAGAEAFF,TGCGCCAGCAGAGGAGGGGGCGCAGGAGCTGAAGCTTTCTTT
-,TRBJ2-3,TRBV11-2,TRBD2,CASSSRKTSQTSPTDTQYF,TGTGCCAGCAGCTCCCGAAAGACTAGCCAAACTTCCCCCACAGATACGCAGTATTTT
-,TRBJ2-2,TRBV28,TRBD2,CASSLGSGRTNTGELFF,TGTGCCAGCAGTTTGGGGAGCGGGAGGACGAACACCGGGGAGCTGTTTTTT
-,TRBJ2-2,TRBV28,-,CASSLRTGELFF,TGTGCCAGCAGCCTTCGCACCGGGGAGCTGTTTTTT
-,TRBJ2-7,TRBV27,TRBD1,CASGKYRGGYEQYF,TGTGCCAGCGGAAAGTACAGGGGTGGATACGAGCAGTACTTC
-,TRBJ2-1,TRBV2,-,CASSDRNPQFF,TGTGCCAGCAGTGACAGGAACCCGCAGTTCTTC
-,TRBJ1-5,TRBV27,TRBD1,CASSYSGTGALGHQPQHF,TGTGCCAGCAGTTACTCCGGGACAGGGGCCTTAGGACATCAGCCCCAGCATTTT
-,TRBJ2-3,TRBV4-2,-,CASSQGHPAGTDTQYF,TGTGCCAGCAGCCAAGGGCACCCGGCGGGCACAGATACGCAGTATTTT
-,TRBJ2-1,TRBV2,TRBD2,CASSEGLARFNEQFF,TGTGCCAGCAGTGAGGGACTAGCGAGGTTTAATGAGCAGTTCTTC
-,TRBJ1-2,TRBV29-1,-,CSARTGGWGYTF,TGCAGCGCCCGAACGGGGGGCTGGGGCTACACCTTC
-,TRBJ2-2,TRBV10-1,TRBD1,CASSGTGNTGELFF,TGCGCCAGCAGTGGGACAGGGAACACCGGGGAGCTGTTTTTT
-,TRBJ2-2,TRBV11-2,-,CASSRWGENTGELFF,TGTGCCAGCAGCCGATGGGGGGAGAACACCGGGGAGCTGTTTTTT
-,TRBJ2-7,TRBV6-1,-,CASSYRFEQYF,TGTGCCAGCAGTTACCGGTTCGAGCAGTACTTC
few,TRBJ2-3,TRBV6-4,-,CASSDSRGADTQYF,TGTGCCAGCAGTGACTCCCGGGGGGCGGATACGCAGTATTTT
-,TRBJ2-1,TRBV5-6,TRBD1,CASSPQGQPQNFF,TGTGCCAGCAGCCCCCAGGGACAGCCTCAAAATTTCTTC
few,TRBJ2-7,TRBV23-1,TRBD1,CASSPRQGRCYEQYF,TGCGCCAGCAGTCCGAGACAGGGTAGGTGCTACGAGCAGTACTTC